The clone carrying this TCR beta chain has only a few counts. The antigen remains undetermined. The CDR3 is 14 residues long. Germline values: CDR1 LNHDA, CDR2 SQIVND (reference sequence). The trim removed 5 bases at V and 7 bases at J, leaving 8 bases unmatched. Expressed TCRB transcripts got sequenced, as all isolated RNA was reverse transcribed. The assay was immunoSEQ multiplex PCR, and TCRdb's table has in-frame clones only and misses some. The sample has around 430,000 clones, approximately 30% seen once. The data originate from a study of beta chain features in type 1 diabetes. Study at large: Cell yields, age and gender were similar between patients and healthy donors. Sorted cells from all samples, numbering about 99,000,000, were examined.

Points from the study as a whole: In every one of the four CD4+ subsets, TCRB CDR3s were moderately but significantly shorter in Type 1 diabetes patients.

The chain recombines TRBV19 with TRBJ2-7; 10 bases agree with TRBD1. This sequence originates from a young man in good health. The sample comprised naive CD4+ T cells from blood. Written as DNA, the CDR3 is TGTGCCAGTAGTGCCGGGACAGGGGTTTTTGAGCAGTACTTC. Translating it yields CASSAGTGVFEQYF. Full variable domain (rest looked up from reference TRBV19 and TRBJ2-7): DGGITQSPKYLFRKEGQNVTLSCEQNLNHDAMYWYRQDPGQGLRLIYYSQIVNDFQKGDIAEGYSVSREKKESFPLTVTSAQKNPTAFYLCASSAGTGVFEQYFGPGTRLTVT.